The 18 T cell receptor beta chains in this list originate from one sample, sequenced in a study of immune cell composition in non-small cell lung cancer. Sequenced by immunoSEQ multiplex PCR; TCRdb stores in-frame clones only, minus some. The data show about 3,100 clones, with nearly 80% seen just once and 9.5% to 15% held by the top ten. Normal lung sampling was at least 3 cm from the tumour, as distant as possible. What was sequenced was non-adjacent lung tissue. The receptors shown here come from a human donor with non-small cell lung cancer. The donor label of this sample is uncertain.

The J gene is TRBJ2-7, the V gene TRBV4-2, with 11 bases identical to TRBD2. CDR3 length equals 16 residues. J gave up 6 bases and V 2 bases, and 9 bases lay outside the gene matches. The germline CDR1 and CDR2 sequences are LGHNA and YNFKEQ. CDR3 in amino acids: CASSQPMAGTSGEQYF. Here the CDR3 DNA reads TGTGCCAGCAGCCAACCAATGGCCGGGACTAGCGGCGAGCAGTACTTC.

This rearrangement joins TRBV19 to TRBJ1-5, with a tentative D call TRBD1 (5 bases). Germline V CDR1 and CDR2: LNHDA, SQIVND (reference sequence). The CDR3 sequence is 14 residues long. Deletions cut 7 bases from V and 3 bases from J, with 13 bases between. DNA for the CDR3: TGTGCCAGTAAGTTCAGGGAAATCAATCAGCCCCAGCATTTT. This sequence encodes CASKFREINQPQHF.

This chain uses TRBV18 with TRBJ1-2; D may be TRBD1 (6 bases). The V gene's germline CDR1 is KGHSH and CDR2 LQKENI. This CDR3 contains 14 residues. V was pared by 3 bases and J by 3 bases, with 11 bases between. Here the CDR3 reads CASSPSPGDYGYTF. The CDR3 region has the DNA TGTGCCAGCTCACCGTCGCCAGGGGACTATGGCTACACCTTC. Based on the CDR3 plus reference TRBV18 and TRBJ1-2, the full variable domain is NAGVMQNPRHLVRRRGQEARLRCSPMKGHSHVYWYRQLPEEGLKFMVYLQKENIIDESGMPKERFSAEFPKEGPSILRIQQVVRGDSAAYFCASSPSPGDYGYTFGSGTRLTVV.

The CDR3 DNA reads as TGTGCCACCAGCAGAGATACAGAGGGCGGGCAGCCCCAGCATTTT. Translation gives CATSRDTEGGQPQHF. This chain joins TRBV15 and TRBJ1-5; the D is unclear. V lost 0 bases and J 7 bases, leaving 13 bases between the germline ends. This CDR3 spans 15 amino acids. In germline, CDR1 is LNHNV, CDR2 YYDKDF (reference sequence).

This chain connects TRBV4-2 to TRBJ2-3; tentative D call: TRBD2 (5 bases). Germline CDR1 is LGHNA and CDR2 is YNFKEQ. The CDR3 is 14 amino acids. V lost 1 base and J 8 bases, leaving 13 bases between the germline ends. CDR3 amino acids: CASSQGANAGTQYF. The DNA for the CDR3 is TGTGCCAGCAGCCAAGGCGCGAACGCGGGTACGCAGTATTTT.

The CDR3 spells CASKGRGSFTDTQYF. In DNA, the CDR3 is TGTGCCAGTAAAGGCCGGGGGAGTTTTACAGATACGCAGTATTTT. The chain links TRBV19 to TRBJ2-3; possibly TRBD2 for D (6 bases). Looked up from germline, CDR1 is LNHDA and CDR2 is SQIVND (reference sequence). Trimming pared 7 bases from V and 3 bases from J, leaving 17 bases between. The CDR3 length is 15 residues.

The chain is built from TRBV4-3 and TRBJ2-1; TRBD2 aligns across 7 bases. The CDR3 runs to 17 residues. Germline V gives CDR1 LGHNA, CDR2 YSLEER. With 0 bases clipped from V and 7 bases from J, the junction kept 12 bases outside the gene matches. As DNA, the CDR3 is TGCGCCAGCAGCCAAGATCTTCCAGCGGGAAGGAGAAATGAGCAGTTCTTC. Translation: CASSQDLPAGRRNEQFF.

This chain joins TRBV7-9 and TRBJ2-5, with TRBD2 as a possible D gene (6 bases). The CDR3 is 16 amino acids. The ends were cut back, 2 bases at V and 4 bases at J, with 17 bases in the middle. CDR1 and CDR2 from the germline V gene are SEHNR and FQNEAQ (reference sequence). Here the CDR3 reads CASSLTGEISGETQYF. The CDR3 region has the DNA TGTGCCAGCAGCTTAACGGGAGAGATATCCGGAGAGACCCAGTACTTC. The complete variable domain, with remaining parts taken from reference TRBV7-9 and TRBJ2-5, reads DTGVSQNPRHKITKRGQNVTFRCDPISEHNRLYWYRQTLGQGPEFLTYFQNEAQLEKSRLLSDRFSAERPKGSFSTLEIQRTEQGDSAMYLCASSLTGEISGETQYFGPGTRLLVL.

The chain joins TRBV7-8 to TRBJ2-2; 7 bases map to TRBD1. The germline gives CDR1 SGHVS, CDR2 FQNEAQ. The CDR3 spans 15 residues. Trimming at V came to 5 bases and at J to 5 bases, leaving 8 bases not matched to a gene. CDR3 bases: TGTGCCAGCAGCGGGATGACAGGGATGACCGGGGAGCTGTTTTTT. Amino acids: CASSGMTGMTGELFF. The complete variable domain, with remaining parts taken from reference TRBV7-8 and TRBJ2-2, reads GAGVSQSPRYKVAKRGQDVALRCDPISGHVSLFWYQQALGQGPEFLTYFQNEAQLDKSGLPSDRFFAERPEGSVSTLKIQRTQQEDSAVYLCASSGMTGMTGELFFGEGSRLTVL.

The chain carries TRBV19 and TRBJ1-4; 10 nucleotides line up with TRBD1. Looked up from germline, CDR1 is LNHDA and CDR2 is SQIVND (reference sequence). The CDR3 consists of 15 residues. After removal of 10 bases from V and 7 bases from J, the junction contained 12 bases not matched to a gene. CDR3 in DNA: TGTGCCACCAGACAGGGGGCGCAGAGTAGTGAAAAACTGTTTTTT. It specifies CATRQGAQSSEKLFF.

This clone was seen a handful of times. The rearrangement uses TRBV2 and TRBJ2-1; the D gene is possibly TRBD1 (5 bases). The CDR3 contains 14 residues. Trimming took off 4 bases at V and 6 bases at J, with 13 bases between the two ends. CDR1 and CDR2 from the germline V gene are SNHLY and FYNNEI. In DNA form, the CDR3 reads TGTGCCAGCAGTGTGTCGACAGTTGGCAATGAGCAGTTCTTC. Its protein is CASSVSTVGNEQFF.

This clone occurred a few times. The chain recombines TRBV10-1 with TRBJ1-1; D not certain. V lost 4 bases and J 5 bases, leaving 11 bases between the germline ends. This CDR3 spans 13 amino acids. Per germline, CDR1 WNHNN and CDR2 SYGVQD (reference sequence). The CDR3 sequence is CASSASGGTEAFF. CDR3 bases: TGCGCCAGCAGTGCCTCGGGCGGGACTGAAGCTTTCTTT.

The V call is TRBV5-4, the J call TRBJ1-2; 7 bases are a match to TRBD1. The trim removed 0 bases at V and 4 bases at J, leaving 3 bases unmatched. Germline V gene sequence: CDR1 SGHNT, CDR2 YYREEE (reference sequence). This CDR3 is 14 amino acids long. The CDR3 bases are TGTGCCAGCAGCTTGGACAGGGGCTTCTATGGCTACACCTTC. It yields the protein CASSLDRGFYGYTF.

The rearrangement joins TRBV4-1 to TRBJ2-1, with 13 positions matching TRBD2. CDR1 is MGHRA and CDR2 is YSYEKL in the germline V gene. The V gene end was trimmed by 1 base and the J gene end by 0 bases; junction bases not matched to a gene: 9. The CDR3 is 20 amino acids. This CDR3 is CASSQGRLAGGPSSYNEQFF. DNA for the CDR3: TGCGCCAGCAGCCAAGGTAGACTAGCGGGAGGTCCTAGCTCCTACAATGAGCAGTTCTTC.

This clone was counted once. V and J are TRBV11-1 and TRBJ2-2, with 7 bases aligning to TRBD1. V lost 5 bases, J lost 5 bases, and 11 bases stayed unmatched. CDR3 size: 16 residues. Germline V gene lookup returns CDR1 SGHAT and CDR2 FQDESV (reference sequence). This CDR3 reads CASSIGLGGKTGELFF. The CDR3 nucleotides are TGTGCCAGCAGCATAGGCCTAGGGGGCAAGACCGGGGAGCTGTTTTTT.

The genes are TRBV4-3 and TRBJ1-1; 8 nucleotides match TRBD1. The V gene end was trimmed by 2 bases and the J gene end by 3 bases; junction bases not matched to a gene: 5. There are 15 residues in the CDR3. From germline, CDR1 is LGHNA and CDR2 YSLEER. In DNA, the CDR3 is TGCGCCAGCAGCCAACTACAGGGGGTTCACACTGAAGCTTTCTTT. This codes for CASSQLQGVHTEAFF.

The CDR3 loop reads CASSYLAGAYEQYF. CDR3 DNA sequence: TGTGCCAGCAGCTACCTAGCGGGGGCCTACGAGCAGTACTTC. J is TRBJ2-7 and V is TRBV7-2, with TRBD2 identical over 10 bases. Germline CDR1 is SGHTA and CDR2 is FQGNSA. With 4 bases clipped from V and 2 bases from J, the junction kept 2 bases outside the gene matches. This CDR3 contains 14 residues.

This clone occurred a few times. V usage is TRBV21-1 and J usage is TRBJ2-7; the table's TRBD2 call for D was not verified on the DNA. TRBV21-1 is deemed a pseudogene. The CDR3 is made up of 13 amino acids. CDR3 protein: CASSKAAPYEQYF. The CDR3 DNA reads TGTGCCAGCAGCAAAGCAGCGCCATACGAGCAGTACTTC.